The present T cell receptor beta chain was sequenced within a study of cytomegalovirus exposure and HLA in healthy donors. PCR was performed using 60 Vbeta and 13 Jbeta primers. Libraries were prepared by immunoSEQ multiplex PCR; TCRdb keeps only in-frame clonotypes and omits some of them. Among roughly 130,000 clones listed, around 78% were seen once. After removal of 5 bases from V and 5 bases from J, the junction contained 4 bases not matched to a gene. The CDR3 is made up of 14 amino acids. CDR1 and CDR2 from the germline V gene are SEHNR and FQNEAQ (reference sequence). About this clone: Its cognate antigen is unknown.

Study-level findings and limits: The study listed under 200 cytomegalovirus-associated TCR beta chains.

The clonotype originates from a woman aged 40 to 55 in good health and CMV-seronegative. The chain employs TRBV7-9 and TRBJ1-5; 9 nucleotides line up with TRBD1. The sequenced sample was PBMCs. CDR3 sequence: CASSQQGAYQPQHF. CDR3 coding DNA: TGTGCCAGCAGCCAACAGGGGGCGTATCAGCCCCAGCATTTT. Full variable domain (outside the CDR3, taken from reference TRBV7-9 and TRBJ1-5): DTGVSQNPRHKITKRGQNVTFRCDPISEHNRLYWYRQTLGQGPEFLTYFQNEAQLEKSRLLSDRFSAERPKGSFSTLEIQRTEQGDSAMYLCASSQQGAYQPQHFGDGTRLSIL.